These 9 T cell receptor beta chains were sequenced from one sample in a study of radiotherapy plus CTLA-4 blockade in lung cancer. Sequencing was performed with immunoSEQ multiplex PCR; in TCRdb, only in-frame clones are kept and a portion is missing. The table has under 35,000 clones, roughly 71% seen once. The source material was peripheral blood, sampled from a patient treated with radiotherapy plus ipilimumab. All receptors derive from a human donor with non-small cell lung cancer whose response to radiotherapy plus ipilimumab could not be evaluated.

The genes are TRBV5-1 and TRBJ2-2; 13 nucleotides align to TRBD2. Germline V lookup: CDR1 SGHRS, CDR2 YFSETQ. This CDR3 comprises 17 residues. The junction had 5 bases not matched to a gene; V was cut back by 5 bases and J by 1 base. CDR3 amino acids: CASRPGLAGVNTGELFF. As DNA, the CDR3 is TGCGCCAGCAGGCCTGGACTAGCGGGAGTGAACACCGGGGAGCTGTTTTTT.

The rearrangement joins TRBV11-3 to TRBJ2-1; 7 bases line up with TRBD2. V shed 4 bases and J 6 bases; nucleotides not matched to a gene: 15. This CDR3 has 17 residues. CDR1 and CDR2 from the germline V gene are SGHNT and YENEEA. The CDR3 region has the DNA TGTGCCAGCAGCTACCCCCGGCCGGGACTAAACTGCAATGAGCAGTTCTTC. This gives the protein CASSYPRPGLNCNEQFF.

This sequence joins TRBV4-3 and TRBJ1-2; maybe TRBD1 (6 bases). From germline, CDR1 is LGHNA and CDR2 YSLEER. The CDR3 runs 15 residues. The V gene lost 0 bases and the J gene lost 8 bases, with 16 bases spanning the gap. The CDR3 DNA sequence: TGCGCCAGCAGCCAAGACTGGAACAGGGTAAGCGGCTACACCTTC. This translates into CASSQDWNRVSGYTF.

By proportion, this clone is medium-sized. This same CDR3 is encoded by further DNA sequences in the sample. The chain recombines TRBV30 with TRBJ1-1; 9 nucleotides match TRBD1. The V and J ends lost 4 bases and 2 bases, in that order; junction bases with no gene match: 11. The CDR3 length is 16 residues. From germline, CDR1 is GTSNPN and CDR2 SVGIG (reference sequence). CDR3 DNA sequence: TGTGCCTGGAAAAGGGGACCGGGACAGGGAAACACTGAAGCTTTCTTT. Protein: CAWKRGPGQGNTEAFF.

The chain couples TRBV19 to TRBJ2-1; 7 bases fit TRBD1. Losses at the gene ends were 5 bases for V and 5 bases for J; bases not matched to a gene: 12. CDR1 is LNHDA, CDR2 SQIVND, per germline (reference sequence). The CDR3 has 16 residues. CDR3 loop: CASSARGRGSHNEQFF. The CDR3 bases are TGTGCCAGTAGTGCCAGGGGCAGGGGGTCCCACAATGAGCAGTTCTTC.

This clone was counted once. The CDR3 DNA reads TGTGCCAGCTTGGAGGGCAGCACAGATACGCAGTATTTT. It specifies CASLEGSTDTQYF. The chain links TRBV18 to TRBJ2-3; weak D call: TRBD2 (6 bases). V gave up 7 bases and J gave up 0 bases, with 8 bases separating them. The CDR3 runs to 13 residues. Germline V gene sequence: CDR1 KGHSH, CDR2 LQKENI.

There are a few counts of this clone. The V and J genes are TRBV10-3 and TRBJ1-3; 8 bases are shared with TRBD1. The CDR3 length is 15 residues. From germline, CDR1 is ENHRY and CDR2 SYGVKD. Trimming cost V 10 bases and J 3 bases; bases outside gene matches: 11. CDR3 coding DNA: TGTGCCACCCGCTTAACAGGGGGAAGTGGAAACACCATATATTTT. It yields the protein CATRLTGGSGNTIYF.

The V call is TRBV5-5, the J call TRBJ2-1; D possibly corresponds to TRBD1 (7 bases). Trimming stripped 5 bases from V and 8 bases from J, with 11 bases between. The germline CDR1 and CDR2 sequences are SGHKS and YYEKEE (reference sequence). This CDR3 spans 12 amino acids. DNA of the CDR3: TGTGCCAGCAGTTCCAGGGGGGATGAGCAGTTCTTC. The encoded protein is CASSSRGDEQFF.

The chain combines TRBV19 with TRBJ1-5, with D uncertain. This CDR3 contains 15 residues. CDR1 LNHDA and CDR2 SQIVND come from the germline V gene (reference sequence). V was cut by 6 bases and J by 1 base, with 13 bases left in between. For the CDR3, the DNA is TGTGCCAGTAGGCGGGATTGGCTCAGCAATCAGCCCCAGCATTTT. This translates into CASRRDWLSNQPQHF.